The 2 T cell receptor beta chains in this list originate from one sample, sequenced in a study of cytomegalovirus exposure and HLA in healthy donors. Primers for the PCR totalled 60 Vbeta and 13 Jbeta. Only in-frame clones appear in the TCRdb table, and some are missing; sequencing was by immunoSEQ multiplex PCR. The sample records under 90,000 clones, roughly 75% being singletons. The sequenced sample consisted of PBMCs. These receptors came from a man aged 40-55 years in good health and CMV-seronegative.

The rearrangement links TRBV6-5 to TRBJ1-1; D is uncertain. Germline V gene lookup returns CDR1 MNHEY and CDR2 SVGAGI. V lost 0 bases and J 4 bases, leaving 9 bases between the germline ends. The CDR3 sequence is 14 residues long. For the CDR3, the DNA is TGTGCCAGCAGTTACTCCTCTATGAGCACTGAAGCTTTCTTT. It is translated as CASSYSSMSTEAFF.

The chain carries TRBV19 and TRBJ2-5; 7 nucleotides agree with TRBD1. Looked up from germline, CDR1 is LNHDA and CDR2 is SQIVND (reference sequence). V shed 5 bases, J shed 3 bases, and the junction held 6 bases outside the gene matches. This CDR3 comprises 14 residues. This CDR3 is CASSQPGTEETQYF. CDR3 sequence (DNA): TGTGCCAGTAGTCAACCGGGGACAGAAGAGACCCAGTACTTC.